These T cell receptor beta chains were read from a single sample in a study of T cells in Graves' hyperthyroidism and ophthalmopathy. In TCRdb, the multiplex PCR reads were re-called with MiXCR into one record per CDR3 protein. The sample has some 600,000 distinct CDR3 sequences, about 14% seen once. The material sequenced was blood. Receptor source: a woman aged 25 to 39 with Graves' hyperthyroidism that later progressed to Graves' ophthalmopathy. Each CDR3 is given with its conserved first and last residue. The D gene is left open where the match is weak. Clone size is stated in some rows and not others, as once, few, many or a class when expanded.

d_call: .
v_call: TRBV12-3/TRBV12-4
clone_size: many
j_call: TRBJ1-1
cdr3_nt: TGTGCCAGCAGGCCGTCAGGGGAGAACACTGAAGCTTTCTTT
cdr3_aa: CASRPSGENTEAFF

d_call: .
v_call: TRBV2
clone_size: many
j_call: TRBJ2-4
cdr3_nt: TGTGCCAGCAGGGGTCGGGACCCCGAGGGGGATAAAAACATTCAGTACTTC
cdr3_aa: CASRGRDPEGDKNIQYF

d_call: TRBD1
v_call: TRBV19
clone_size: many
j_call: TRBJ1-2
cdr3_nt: TGTGCCTCCTTCCCCGGGGGACAGTCGAGAAGCTACACCTTC
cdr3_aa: CASFPGGQSRSYTF

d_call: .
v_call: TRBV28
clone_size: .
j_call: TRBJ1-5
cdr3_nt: TGTGCCAGCAGTCCCCCGGTAGGGGGAGATCAGCCCCAGCATTTT
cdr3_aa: CASSPPVGGDQPQHF

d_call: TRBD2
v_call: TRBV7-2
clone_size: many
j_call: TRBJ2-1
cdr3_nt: TGTGCCAGCAGCTTTCACGCGGGAGGACGTTACAATGAGCAGTTCTTC
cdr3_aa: CASSFHAGGRYNEQFF

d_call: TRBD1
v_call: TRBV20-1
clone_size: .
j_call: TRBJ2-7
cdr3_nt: TGCAGTGCTAGAGTACAGGGGAGCTCCTACGAGCAGTACTTC
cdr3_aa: CSARVQGSSYEQYF

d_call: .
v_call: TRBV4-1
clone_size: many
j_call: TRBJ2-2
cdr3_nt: TGCGCCAGCAGCCACCTTGGGAGGGGGAGGGGAACCGGGGAGCTGTTTTTT
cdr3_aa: CASSHLGRGRGTGELFF

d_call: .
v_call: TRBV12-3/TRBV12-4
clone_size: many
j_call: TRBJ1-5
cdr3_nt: TGTGCCAGCAGTAGAGACAGTGGCAATCAGCCCCAGCATTTT
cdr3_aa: CASSRDSGNQPQHF

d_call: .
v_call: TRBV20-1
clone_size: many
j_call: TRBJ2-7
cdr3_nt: TGCAGTGCCCTAGAAGGGGTGGTAGGCTACGAGCAGTACTTC
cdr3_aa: CSALEGVVGYEQYF

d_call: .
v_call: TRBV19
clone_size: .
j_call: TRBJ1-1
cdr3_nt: TGTGCCAGTAGTAGCGGGGGGCGACGCTTGAACACTGAAGCTTTCTTT
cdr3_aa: CASSSGGRRLNTEAFF

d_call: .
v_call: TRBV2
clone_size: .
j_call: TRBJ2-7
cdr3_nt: TGTGCCAGCAGTGAACGACAGACCTACGAGCAGTACTTC
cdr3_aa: CASSERQTYEQYF

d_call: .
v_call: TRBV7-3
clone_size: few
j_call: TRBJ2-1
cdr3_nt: TGTGCCAGCAGCTTTATTTATTCGGGCTCTGGGGAAAATGAGCAGTTCTTC
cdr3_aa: CASSFIYSGSGENEQFF

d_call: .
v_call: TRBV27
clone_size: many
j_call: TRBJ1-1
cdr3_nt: TGTGCCAGCACCCCAGCTTTGGGGAACACTGAAGCTTTCTTT
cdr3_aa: CASTPALGNTEAFF

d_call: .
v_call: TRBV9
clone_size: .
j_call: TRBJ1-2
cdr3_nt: TGTGCCAGCAGCGTAGATTGGTCAGGAAGTGGCTACACCTTC
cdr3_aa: CASSVDWSGSGYTF

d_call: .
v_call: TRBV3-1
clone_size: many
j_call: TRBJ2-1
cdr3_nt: TGTGCCAGCAGCCTAAGGGGAGCCAATGAGCAGTTCTTC
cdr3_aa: CASSLRGANEQFF

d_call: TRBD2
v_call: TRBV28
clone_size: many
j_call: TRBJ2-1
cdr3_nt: TGTGCCAGCATCGGTAGCGGGAGAAATGAGCAGTTCTTC
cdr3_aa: CASIGSGRNEQFF

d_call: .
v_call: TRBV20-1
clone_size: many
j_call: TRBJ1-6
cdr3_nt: TGCAGTGCTACCAGGGGAAGTAACTCCTATAATTCACCCCTCCACTTT
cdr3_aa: CSATRGSNSYNSPLHF

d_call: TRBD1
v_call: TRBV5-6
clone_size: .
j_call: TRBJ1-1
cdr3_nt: TGTGCCAGCAGCCTGACAGGGGTAAGCTTCGAAGCTTTCTTT
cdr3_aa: CASSLTGVSFEAFF

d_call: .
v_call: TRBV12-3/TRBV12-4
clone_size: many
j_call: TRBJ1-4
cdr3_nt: TGTGCCAGCAGTTTGGCGAACCCTAATGAAAAACTGTTTTTT
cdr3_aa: CASSLANPNEKLFF

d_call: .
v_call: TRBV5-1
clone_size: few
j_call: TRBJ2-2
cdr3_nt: TGCGCCAGCAGCTTGGTCCCGGCGGGACCGAACACCGGGGAGCTGTTTTTT
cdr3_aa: CASSLVPAGPNTGELFF

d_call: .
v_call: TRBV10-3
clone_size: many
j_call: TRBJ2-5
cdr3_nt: TGTGCCATCAGTGAGTCGGCAGAAGAGACCCAGTACTTC
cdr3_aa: CAISESAEETQYF

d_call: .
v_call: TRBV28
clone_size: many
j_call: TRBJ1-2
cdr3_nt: TGTGCCAGCAGTTTACCTCTCGAGGGCTACACCTTC
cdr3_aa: CASSLPLEGYTF

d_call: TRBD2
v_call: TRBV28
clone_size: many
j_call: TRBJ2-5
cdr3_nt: TGTGCCAGCAGTTACCCCCTCCTAGCGGGAGGGAACGGGGTTCAAGAGACCCAGTACTTC
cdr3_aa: CASSYPLLAGGNGVQETQYF

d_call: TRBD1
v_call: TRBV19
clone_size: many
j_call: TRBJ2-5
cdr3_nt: TGTGCCAGCAGCGCCGGGACAGGGGGCTTGGAGACCCAGTACTTC
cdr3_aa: CASSAGTGGLETQYF

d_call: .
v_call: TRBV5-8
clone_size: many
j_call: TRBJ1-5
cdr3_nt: TGTGCCAGCAGCTTGGCACTGGACAGTCAGCCCCAGCATTTT
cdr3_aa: CASSLALDSQPQHF

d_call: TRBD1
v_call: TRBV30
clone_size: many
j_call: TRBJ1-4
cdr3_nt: TGTGCCTGGAGTCTCCCTGGGACAGCTCAACTGGTCCTGTTTTTT
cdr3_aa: CAWSLPGTAQLVLFF

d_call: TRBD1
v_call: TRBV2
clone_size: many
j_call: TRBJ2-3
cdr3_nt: TGTGCCAGCAGGATGACAGGGGGCACAGATACGCAGTATTTT
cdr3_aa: CASRMTGGTDTQYF

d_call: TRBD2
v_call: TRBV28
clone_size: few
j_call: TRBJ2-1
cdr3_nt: TGTGCCAGCAGTCTCTGGACTAGCGGGATGAACAATGAGCAGTTCTTC
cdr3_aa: CASSLWTSGMNNEQFF

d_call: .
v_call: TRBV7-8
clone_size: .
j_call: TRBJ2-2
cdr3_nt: TGTGCCAGCAGCTTAGCGGAGGCAGCTGGGGAGCTGTTTTTT
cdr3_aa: CASSLAEAAGELFF

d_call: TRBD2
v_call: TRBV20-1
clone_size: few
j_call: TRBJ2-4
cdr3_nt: TGCAGTGCTAGAATACTAGCGGGAGCCTTAGGGGCCAAAAACATTCAGTACTTC
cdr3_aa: CSARILAGALGAKNIQYF

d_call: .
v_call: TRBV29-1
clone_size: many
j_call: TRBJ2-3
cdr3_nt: TGCAGCGTTGTGGGGGCGGCAGATACGCAGTATTTT
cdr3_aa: CSVVGAADTQYF

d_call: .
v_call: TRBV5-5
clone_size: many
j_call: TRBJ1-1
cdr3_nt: TGTGCCAGCAGCTTGGCCTTCGCGAACACTGAAGCTTTCTTT
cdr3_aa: CASSLAFANTEAFF

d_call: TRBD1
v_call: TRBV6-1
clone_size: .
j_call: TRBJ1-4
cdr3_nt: TGTGCCAGCAGTGCCTATACAGGGGGTAATGAAAAACTGTTTTTT
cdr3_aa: CASSAYTGGNEKLFF

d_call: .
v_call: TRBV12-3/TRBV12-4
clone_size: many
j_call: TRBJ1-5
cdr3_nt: TGTGCCAGCACCCCCGGAAGTGGCGGAACTAATCAGCCCCAGCATTTT
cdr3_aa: CASTPGSGGTNQPQHF

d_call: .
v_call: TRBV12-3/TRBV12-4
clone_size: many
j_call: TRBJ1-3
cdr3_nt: TGTGCCAGCAGTTTCCTCGACGGACGCTCTGGAAACACCATATATTTT
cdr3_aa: CASSFLDGRSGNTIYF

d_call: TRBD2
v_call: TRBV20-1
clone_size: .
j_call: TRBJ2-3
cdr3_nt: TGCAGTGCCCTGGGACTAGCGGGAGTCATTAGCACAGATACGCAGTATTTT
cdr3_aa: CSALGLAGVISTDTQYF

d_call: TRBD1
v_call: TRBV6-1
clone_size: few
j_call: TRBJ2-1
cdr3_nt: TGTGCCAGCAGTGGGGCGGGACAGGGAGGAATGGGCTACAATGAGCAGTTCTTC
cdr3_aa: CASSGAGQGGMGYNEQFF

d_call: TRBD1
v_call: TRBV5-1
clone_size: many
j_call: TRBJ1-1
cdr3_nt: TGCGCCAGCAGCTTACAGGGGGCGGTCACTGAAGCTTTCTTT
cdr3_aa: CASSLQGAVTEAFF

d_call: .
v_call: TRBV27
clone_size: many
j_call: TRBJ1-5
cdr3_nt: TGTGCCAGCAGACTGATTGGACATAATAGCAATCAGCCCCAGCATTTT
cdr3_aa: CASRLIGHNSNQPQHF

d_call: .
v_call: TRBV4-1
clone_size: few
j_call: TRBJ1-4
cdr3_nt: TGCGCCAGCAGCCCCCAAATGTACGGAGAACGTGAAAAACTGTTTTTT
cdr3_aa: CASSPQMYGEREKLFF

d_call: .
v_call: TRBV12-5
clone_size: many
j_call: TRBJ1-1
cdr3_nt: TGTGCTAGTGGCCAAACAAGTATCACTGAAGCTTTCTTT
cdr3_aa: CASGQTSITEAFF

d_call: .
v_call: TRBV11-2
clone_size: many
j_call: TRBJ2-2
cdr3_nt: TGTGCCAGCAGCTTAGGGGTATTCACCGGGGAGCTGTTTTTT
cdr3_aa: CASSLGVFTGELFF

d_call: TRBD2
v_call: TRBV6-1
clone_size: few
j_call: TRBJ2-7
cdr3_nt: TGTGCCAGCAGTGAAGAGGGAGCGGGAGGGTCCTACGAGCAGTACTTC
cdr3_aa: CASSEEGAGGSYEQYF

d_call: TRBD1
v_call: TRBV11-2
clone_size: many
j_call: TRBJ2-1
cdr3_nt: TGTGCCAGCAGCTTAGTGACAGGGAGTTATGAGCAGTTCTTC
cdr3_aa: CASSLVTGSYEQFF